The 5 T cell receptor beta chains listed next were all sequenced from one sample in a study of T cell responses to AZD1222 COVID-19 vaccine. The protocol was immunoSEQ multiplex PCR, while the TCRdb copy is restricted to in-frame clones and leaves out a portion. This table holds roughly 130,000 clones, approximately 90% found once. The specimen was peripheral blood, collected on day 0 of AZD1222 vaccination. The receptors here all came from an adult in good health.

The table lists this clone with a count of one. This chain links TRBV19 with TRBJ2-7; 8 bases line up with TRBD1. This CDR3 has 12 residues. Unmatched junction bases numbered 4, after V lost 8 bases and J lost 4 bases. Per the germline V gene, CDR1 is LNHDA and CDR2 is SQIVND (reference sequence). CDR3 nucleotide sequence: TGTGCCAGTCGGGACAGGACATACGAGCAGTACTTC. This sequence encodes CASRDRTYEQYF.

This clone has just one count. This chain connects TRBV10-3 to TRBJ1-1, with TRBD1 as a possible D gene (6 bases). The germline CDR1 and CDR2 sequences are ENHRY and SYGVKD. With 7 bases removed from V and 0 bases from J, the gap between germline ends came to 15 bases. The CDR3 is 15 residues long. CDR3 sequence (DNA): TGTGCCATCACGGGGGGCGATTACATGAACACTGAAGCTTTCTTT. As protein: CAITGGDYMNTEAFF.

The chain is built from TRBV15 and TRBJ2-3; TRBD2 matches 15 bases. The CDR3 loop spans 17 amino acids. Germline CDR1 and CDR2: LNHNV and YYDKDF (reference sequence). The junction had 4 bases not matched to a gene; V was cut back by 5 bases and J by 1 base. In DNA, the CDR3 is TGTGCCACCAGCCGGGGACTAGCGGGGGGCCGCACAGATACGCAGTATTTT. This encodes CATSRGLAGGRTDTQYF.

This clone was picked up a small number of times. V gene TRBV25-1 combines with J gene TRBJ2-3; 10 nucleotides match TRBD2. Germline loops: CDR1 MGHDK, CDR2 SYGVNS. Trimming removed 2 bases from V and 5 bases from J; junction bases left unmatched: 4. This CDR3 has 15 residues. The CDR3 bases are TGTGCCAGCAGTGAAAGCGGGGGGGCCGGAGATACGCAGTATTTT. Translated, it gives CASSESGGAGDTQYF.

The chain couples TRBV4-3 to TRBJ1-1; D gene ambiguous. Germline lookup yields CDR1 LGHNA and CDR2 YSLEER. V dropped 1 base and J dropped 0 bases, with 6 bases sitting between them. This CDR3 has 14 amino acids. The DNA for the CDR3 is TGCGCCAGCAGCCAAGCGGACCTGAACACTGAAGCTTTCTTT. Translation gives CASSQADLNTEAFF.